These 5 T cell receptor beta chains were all obtained from the same sample, sequenced in a study of blood T cell repertoires in COVID-19. Sequenced by immunoSEQ multiplex PCR; TCRdb stores in-frame clones only, minus some. The sample shows 200,000 to 250,000 clones, 86% of them seen only once. The sample was peripheral blood. These receptors were taken from a man aged 25-45 years who had recovered from COVID-19.

This clone was observed at least ten times. The gene calls are TRBV6-2 or TRBV6-3 and TRBJ2-3; 8 nucleotides agree with TRBD2. Germline-derived CDR1 and CDR2 are MNHEY and SVGEGT. The CDR3 runs 15 residues. Losses at the gene ends were 5 bases for V and 2 bases for J; bases not matched to a gene: 6. The CDR3 loop reads CASSPTSAPTDTQYF. The CDR3 DNA follows: TGTGCCAGCAGTCCGACTAGCGCACCCACAGATACGCAGTATTTT.

This rearrangement joins TRBV18 to TRBJ2-6; D is unresolved. CDR3 size: 14 residues. The V end lost 4 bases, the J end lost 0 bases, and 4 bases lay between the germline ends. The germline V gene encodes CDR1 KGHSH and CDR2 LQKENI. The CDR3 DNA is TGTGCCAGCTCACGACTCTCTGGGGCCAACGTCCTGACTTTC. The encoded protein is CASSRLSGANVLTF.

This rearrangement joins TRBV27 to TRBJ1-1; D gene uncertain. Germline-derived CDR1 and CDR2 are MNHEY and SMNVEV (reference sequence). V was cut by 5 bases and J by 0 bases, with 13 bases left in between. The CDR3 extends over 15 amino acids. For the CDR3, the DNA is TGTGCCAGCAGTCCCCGGCTCGGGATGAACACTGAAGCTTTCTTT. Translation: CASSPRLGMNTEAFF.

This clone came up once. The chain employs TRBV6-1 and TRBJ1-4; D call uncertain. CDR3 length: 14 amino acids. Germline CDR1 and CDR2: MNHNS and SASEGT. Trimming took off 3 bases at V and 0 bases at J, with 5 bases between the two ends. This CDR3 reads CASSDSSTNEKLFF. CDR3 coding DNA: TGTGCCAGCAGTGACAGTTCAACTAATGAAAAACTGTTTTTT.

The chain has TRBV10-1 and TRBJ2-5, with 9 bases aligning to TRBD2. Germline CDR1 and CDR2: WNHNN and SYGVQD (reference sequence). CDR3 length: 15 residues. V shed 2 bases and J 1 base; nucleotides not matched to a gene: 2. As DNA, the CDR3 is TGCGCCAGCAGTGAGCAAGCGGGGGGCCAAGAGACCCAGTACTTC. Protein sequence: CASSEQAGGQETQYF.